This T cell receptor beta chain was recovered during a study of blood T cell repertoires in COVID-19. Study-level background: Acute and convalescent COVID-19 specimens originated in the United States, Italy and Spain. T cells, B-cell-depleted T cells, or PBMCs supplied cDNA or gDNA.

This CDR3 is 15 amino acids long. With 1 base removed from V and 3 bases from J, the gap between germline ends came to 10 bases. Germline assignment: CDR1 LGHDT and CDR2 YNNKEL (reference sequence). As handled by the study authors: Amplified reference gene primers provided the basis for estimating nucleated cell counts. Only in-frame clones appear in the TCRdb table, and some are missing; sequencing was by immunoSEQ multiplex PCR. That table is the source of V, J and clone size, and D and trimming were worked out from the DNA. Seen here are tens of thousands of clones, approximately 79% observed once, and the top ten hold about a quarter.

This sequence originates from a man in his sixties with active or convalescent COVID-19. The rearrangement joins TRBV3-1 (or the pseudogene TRBV3-2) to TRBJ1-3, with D uncertain. Material: peripheral blood. Here the CDR3 DNA reads TGTGCCAGCAGCCAAGTTTCGGGAGGTGGAAACACCATATATTTT. Encoded protein: CASSQVSGGGNTIYF.